These 18 T cell receptor beta chains were sequenced from one sample in a study of T-cell reconstitution after alpha-beta-depleted transplantation in children. During its preparation, the TCRbeta library received unique molecular identifiers. Each CDR3 protein is one row after TCRdb ran MiXCR on the PCR reads. The data hold some 290,000 distinct CDR3 sequences, with around 25% observed a single time. Source: PBMCs, mostly from graft donor cells, taken 180 days after TCRalphabeta/CD19-depleted stem cell transplant. Receptor source: a male patient younger than 18 who had a stem cell transplant for acute lymphoblastic leukemia, so the T cells may come from the graft donor.

This sequence joins TRBV20-1 and TRBJ1-2, with TRBD1 matching over 7 bases. There are 17 residues in the CDR3. J was trimmed by 6 bases and V by 1 base; bases with no gene match: 17. Germline V gene data show CDR1 as DFQATT and CDR2 as SNEGSKA (reference sequence). The CDR3 bases are TGCAGTGCTAGAGGGTCAGTGTGGGACAGATACCGAAATGGCTACACCTTC. Its protein is CSARGSVWDRYRNGYTF.

This clonotype was observed a few times. CDR3 region: CASSPQGSGNTIYF. The DNA for the CDR3 is TGTGCCAGCTCACCTCAGGGTTCTGGAAACACCATATATTTT. The chain is built from TRBV18 and TRBJ1-3; a weak D match, TRBD1 (5 bases). The V end was cut by 3 bases, the J end by 1 base, with 7 bases between. The CDR3 length is 14 residues. Germline CDR1 reads KGHSH; CDR2 reads LQKENI.

This clonotype was counted a few times. The chain combines TRBV6-2 or TRBV6-3 with TRBJ2-1; either TRBD1 or TRBD2 may supply D (5 bases each). The CDR3 is 11 residues long. Germline assignment: CDR1 MNHEY and CDR2 SVGEGT. V lost 6 bases and J 11 bases, leaving 11 bases between the germline ends. The CDR3 nucleotides read TGTGCCAGCAGCCCCGGGACCCAGCAGTTCTTC. This sequence encodes CASSPGTQQFF.

The V call is TRBV7-3, the J call TRBJ1-1; possible D gene TRBD1, 5 bases. The CDR3 is 14 residues long. V shed 1 base and J shed 5 bases, with 11 bases lying between them. From germline, CDR1 is SGHTA and CDR2 FQGTGA. CDR3 DNA: TGTGCCAGCAGCTTAAAGGGCTGGGGGACTGAAGCTTTCTTT. Translation gives CASSLKGWGTEAFF.

In this sample, this clonotype turned up many times. The chain links TRBV7-9 to TRBJ2-7, with 9 nucleotides matching TRBD1. Germline V gene sequence: CDR1 SEHNR, CDR2 FQNEAQ (reference sequence). The CDR3 loop spans 16 amino acids. V gave up 0 bases and J gave up 2 bases; unmatched junction bases: 5. CDR3 region: CASSLARTGVTYEQYF. The DNA for the CDR3 is TGTGCCAGCAGCTTAGCTCGGACAGGGGTGACCTACGAGCAGTACTTC.

This chain joins TRBV6-1 and TRBJ2-1; weak D call: TRBD2 (5 bases). Germline loops: CDR1 MNHNS, CDR2 SASEGT. V lost 2 bases and J lost 5, with 28 bases in between. The CDR3 spans 20 residues. The CDR3 bases are TGTGCCAGCAGTGAAAAGCGGCCAGTTTTTACCGGGCCCTCGAACAATGAGCAGTTCTTC. This translates into CASSEKRPVFTGPSNNEQFF.

This sequence joins TRBV7-3 and TRBJ2-7; 10 nucleotides line up with TRBD2. Germline V CDR1 and CDR2: SGHTA, FQGTGA. V lost 6 bases, J lost 2 bases, and 7 bases stayed unmatched. The CDR3 covers 15 residues. CDR3 bases: TGTGCCAGCAGTCCCGCTAGCGGGAGTCCCTACGAGCAGTACTTC. Protein: CASSPASGSPYEQYF.

J is TRBJ2-5 and V is TRBV28, with D unresolved. The V end was cut by 7 bases, the J end by 2 bases, with 11 bases between. CDR3 length: 13 amino acids. The germline gives CDR1 MDHEN, CDR2 SYDVKM. Here the CDR3 DNA reads TGTGCCAGCATCGCTATGCCACAAGAGACCCAGTACTTC. Translated: CASIAMPQETQYF.

This clonotype was recorded once. This CDR3 reads CASSSLKQGRLYEQYF. The CDR3 DNA sequence: TGTGCCAGCAGCTCCTTAAAACAGGGGCGGTTATACGAGCAGTACTTC. The rearrangement joins TRBV7-9 to TRBJ2-7, with TRBD1 matching over 7 bases. The J segment lost 4 bases and the V segment lost 4 bases, leaving 13 bases of the junction unmatched. The CDR3 loop spans 16 amino acids. Germline CDR1 is SEHNR and CDR2 is FQNEAQ (reference sequence).

The J gene is TRBJ1-2, the V gene TRBV7-8; possibly TRBD1 for D (6 bases). Germline loops: CDR1 SGHVS, CDR2 FQNEAQ. This CDR3 contains 13 residues. The ends were cut back, 1 base at V and 10 bases at J, with 13 bases in the middle. The CDR3 region is CASSLGTGSDYTF. CDR3 DNA: TGTGCCAGCAGCTTAGGCACAGGGAGTGACTACACCTTC.

The V and J genes are TRBV28 and TRBJ2-1, with D perhaps matching TRBD1 or TRBD2 (5 bases each). V dropped 3 bases and J dropped 9 bases, with 9 bases sitting between them. CDR1 is MDHEN and CDR2 is SYDVKM in the germline V gene. The CDR3 runs to 12 residues. The CDR3 spells CASSFEGFEQFF. The DNA for the CDR3 is TGTGCCAGCAGTTTTGAGGGGTTTGAGCAGTTCTTC.

This clonotype has just a few counts. This chain links TRBV5-5 with TRBJ1-1; perhaps TRBD1 as D (6 bases). The CDR3 totals 15 residues. Germline-derived CDR1 and CDR2 are SGHKS and YYEKEE (reference sequence). Deletions cut 4 bases from V and 2 bases from J, with 15 bases between. CDR3 residues: CASSAAGTTNTEAFF. The DNA of the CDR3 is TGTGCCAGCAGCGCCGCCGGGACAACCAACACTGAAGCTTTCTTT. The full variable domain, its missing parts supplied by reference TRBV5-5 and TRBJ1-1, is DAGVTQSPTHLIKTRGQQVTLRCSPISGHKSVSWYQQVLGQGPQFIFQYYEKEERGRGNFPDRFSARQFPNYSSELNVNALLLGDSALYLCASSAAGTTNTEAFFGQGTRLTVV.

This clonotype was seen a handful of times. CDR3 sequence (DNA): TGTGCCAGCAGTTACTCCAGGGTTCAAGAGACCCAGTACTTC. As protein: CASSYSRVQETQYF. This chain connects TRBV6-5 to TRBJ2-5; D perhaps matches TRBD1 (5 bases). Germline CDR1 and CDR2: MNHEY and SVGAGI. The CDR3 consists of 14 residues. V was trimmed by 0 bases and J by 2 bases, leaving 7 bases between them.

The chain combines TRBV12-3 or TRBV12-4 with TRBJ2-5, with 14 positions matching TRBD2. The CDR3 is 17 amino acids. V was clipped by 8 bases and J by 2 bases; unmatched bases: 10. CDR3 nucleotide sequence: TGTGCCAGCCTGGGACTAGCGGGAGCGGTTGGGCAAGAGACCCAGTACTTC. As protein: CASLGLAGAVGQETQYF.

There are a few counts of this clonotype. The germline gene is not matched at one end of the junction; a read error may be the cause. The J gene is TRBJ2-5, the V gene TRBV5-1; 7 bases fit TRBD1. CDR3 length: 13 residues. Germline values: CDR1 SGHRS, CDR2 YFSETQ. The CDR3 reads CAGRATGQETQYF. The CDR3 nucleotides are TGCGCCGGCAGAGCGACAGGGCAAGAGACCCAGTACTTC.

CDR3 protein: CASSQFEQERYGYTF. The CDR3 nucleotides read TGCGCCAGCAGCCAATTCGAGCAGGAACGTTATGGCTACACCTTC. The rearrangement links TRBV4-1 to TRBJ1-2; D call uncertain. CDR3 length: 15 residues. Germline V gene data show CDR1 as MGHRA and CDR2 as YSYEKL. V was pared by 2 bases and J by 5 bases, with 15 bases between.

The CDR3 loop is CATVIGAEAFF. The DNA for the CDR3 is TGTGCCACCGTGATAGGGGCTGAAGCTTTCTTT. The genes are TRBV6-5 and TRBJ1-1; a possible D gene is TRBD1 (5 bases). CDR1 and CDR2 (germline): MNHEY, SVGAGI. This CDR3 is built from 11 residues. V lost 10 bases and J lost 6, with 12 bases in between.

V usage is TRBV20-1 and J usage is TRBJ2-7; 13 bases are a match to TRBD2. The CDR3 is 16 residues long. Germline V CDR1 and CDR2: DFQATT, SNEGSKA (reference sequence). With 3 bases clipped from V and 6 bases from J, the junction kept 11 bases outside the gene matches. The CDR3: CSARAGLAGEYGEQYF. CDR3 bases: TGCAGTGCTAGGGCCGGACTAGCGGGAGAGTACGGCGAGCAGTACTTC.